This T cell receptor beta chain derives from a study of untreated major depressive disorder (dated by TCRdb to 2016 to 2019). Concerning the study at large: This cross-sectional case-control study compared T cell phenotype and TCR repertoire between antidepressant-free major depressive disorder patients and individually matched non-depressed controls. Differences in Vbeta 5.1, Vbeta 11 and Vbeta 22 usage observed by flow cytometry in the whole cohort were followed up by sequencing.

Study-level results and caveats: For the sequencing comparisons, one-tailed planned tests were applied to only three preselected Vbeta families. In every sequenced subject, all of the top five TRBV05-01 clones were private clones. In the sequencing data, TRBV25-01 and TRBV02-01 usage was found to follow the flow-cytometry pattern, although statistical significance was not reached. A comparatively small study sample was produced by the strict matching and exclusion criteria, and the generalizability of findings was thereby limited. In CD4+ T cells, sequencing confirmed that depressed patients used TRBV05-01 (Vbeta 5.1) more than controls did, with a one-tailed test giving p = 0.040.

The Qiagen DNeasy Blood and Tissue Kit was used to extract total genomic DNA from purified CD4+ T cells. Using immunoSEQ immunosequencing protocols, the TCRbeta CDR3 region, as defined by IMGT, was amplified and sequenced. In the source study's methods: Raw sequence data were preprocessed by the immunoSEQ service for PCR and sequencing error correction. The sequence data were imported into the immunoSEQ Analyzer and were further analyzed using VDJtools v1.0.7. The paired Wilcoxon signed-rank test was used to test differences between patients and controls. TCRdb holds this immuneACCESS table with in-frame rearrangements only. Some clones are missing; in checked studies, unresolved V genes explain under half, and the rest has no known cause. From that table come the V and J calls and clone size; the DNA was used to work out D and trimming. The sample yields about 27,000 clones; about 89% were counted once. Under 0.8% of the sample lies in the top ten.

The V and J ends are trimmed by 0 bases and 0 bases, leaving 7 bases between them. Inclusive of the bounding cysteine and phenylalanine, the CDR3 is 15 residues long. The entry retains the CDR3 DNA only, 45 bases that are in frame from base 1. Based on the germline V gene, the CDR1 and CDR2 sequences are MNHEY and SVGAGI. A remark on this clone: Its antigen remains undetermined. Base qualities are missing; no much larger clone stands one base away.

Each depressed patient was matched pairwise with a non-depressed control on sex, age, current smoking status and body mass index. Every participant was of European descent. To qualify, patients needed a DSM-IV diagnosis of major depressive disorder plus a Hamilton Rating Scale for Depression score of 18 or higher. Patients had been free of any psychiatric medication, including antidepressants, for at least 8 weeks before enrollment. Depression severity ranging from moderate to severe was represented among patients. All participants were excluded for major medical conditions, Axis I/II comorbidities, regular medication or illicit drug use, or drinking over 100 g alcohol weekly. About 30 ml of peripheral blood was collected from each participant into EDTA tubes. Thawed PBMCs underwent magnetic negative selection with the BD IMag Human CD4 T Lymphocyte Enrichment Set to purify CD4+ T cells. Flow cytometry confirmed that the CD4+ enrichment method typically gave about 95% purity. A subgroup of roughly 5 case-control pairs, chosen blind to chemokine receptor expression and flow-cytometric repertoire skewing results, underwent TCRbeta sequencing. Every blood sample was taken in the morning at 8:00 a.m., and Ficoll-Hypaque gradient centrifugation was used to isolate PBMCs. PBMCs were cryopreserved by gradual cooling to -80°C and stored in liquid nitrogen until assayed.

Sequencing was performed on CD4+ T cells from PBMCs. The receptor was isolated from a woman aged 25 to 39 with major depressive disorder. The chain was built from TRBV6-5 and TRBJ2-3; TRBD2 is a possible D gene, resting on 6 matching bases. The CDR3 corresponds to CASSYSGSSTDTQYF. The DNA sequence is given as TGTGCCAGCAGTTACTCCGGGAGTAGCACAGATACGCAGTATTTT.